A selection of T cell receptor beta chains follows, all from one sample in a study of T cells in Graves' hyperthyroidism and ophthalmopathy. Via MiXCR, TCRdb re-called the multiplex PCR reads, giving one row per CDR3 protein. The sample has about 290,000 distinct CDR3 sequences, less than 20% seen once. The sample consisted of blood. These receptors all stem from a man in his fifties with Graves' ophthalmopathy. Each CDR3 is given with its conserved first and last residue. D genes are given only for firm matches. Clone size is not always given. Where it is, it says once, few, many or a class for expanded clones.

NA TRBJ2-7 TRBV7-9 15 many CASSFGANPSDEQYF TGTGCCAGCAGCTTCGGGGCGAATCCCTCCGACGAGCAGTACTTC
TRBD2 TRBJ2-5 TRBV20-1 15 few CSAAQAGGLQETQYF TGCAGTGCTGCCCAAGCGGGAGGGCTCCAAGAGACCCAGTACTTC
NA TRBJ1-4 TRBV3-1 15 NA CASSQDPVPGEKLFF TGTGCCAGCAGCCAAGATCCGGTTCCGGGGGAAAAACTGTTTTTT
NA TRBJ2-6 TRBV15 15 few CATSRAGSGANVLTF TGTGCCACCAGCAGAGCGGGCTCTGGGGCCAACGTCCTGACTTTC
TRBD1 TRBJ1-2 TRBV28 16 many CASSLTGSPFNYGYTF TGTGCCAGCAGCCTGACAGGGTCGCCGTTTAACTATGGCTACACCTTC
NA TRBJ1-2 TRBV30 15 many CAWSVYEGSPTGYTF TGTGCCTGGAGTGTTTATGAAGGCAGTCCCACTGGCTACACCTTC
NA TRBJ2-4 TRBV28 14 NA CASRTGLAKNIQYF TGTGCCAGCAGGACGGGGCTAGCCAAAAACATTCAGTACTTC
TRBD1 TRBJ1-1 TRBV18 16 NA CASSLKRQGIGTEAFF TGTGCCAGCTCACTAAAAAGACAGGGAATAGGAACTGAAGCTTTCTTT
TRBD2 TRBJ2-2 TRBV11-3 17 many CASSLDLASGMNGELFF TGTGCCAGCAGCTTAGATCTGGCTAGCGGGATGAACGGGGAGCTGTTTTTT
NA TRBJ1-6 TRBV27 12 many CASSFANSPLHF TGTGCCAGCAGTTTTGCTAATTCACCCCTCCACTTT
NA TRBJ1-2 TRBV20-1 13 NA CSWIGGGTNGYTF TGCAGTTGGATTGGCGGGGGGACGAATGGCTACACCTTC
NA TRBJ2-5 TRBV7-9 13 few CASSHTAVRTQYF TGTGCCAGCAGCCACACGGCAGTAAGGACCCAGTACTTC
TRBD2 TRBJ2-5 TRBV11-2 18 NA CASERQTGTSGSWETQYF TGTGCCAGCGAAAGGCAGACCGGGACTAGCGGGAGTTGGGAGACCCAGTACTTC
TRBD2 TRBJ2-1 TRBV20-1 15 large CSAFSWTSADNEQFF TGCAGTGCTTTTTCCTGGACTAGCGCCGACAATGAGCAGTTCTTC
NA TRBJ2-5 TRBV12-3/TRBV12-4 14 many CASSLNSPIETQYF TGTGCCAGCAGTTTGAATAGTCCAATAGAGACCCAGTACTTC
NA TRBJ2-2 TRBV5-5 12 NA CASSTYTGELFF TGTGCCAGCAGCACCTACACCGGGGAGCTGTTTTTT
TRBD2 TRBJ2-1 TRBV28 13 NA CARFRTSASCPFF TGTGCCAGGTTCCGGACTAGCGCGAGCTGTCCGTTCTTC
TRBD1 TRBJ1-6 TRBV11-2 14 many CASSLGTDNSPLHF TGTGCCAGCAGCCTAGGGACAGATAATTCACCCCTCCACTTT
NA TRBJ2-2 TRBV9 15 NA CASSPRLVSSGELFF TGTGCCAGCAGCCCCCGACTAGTTTCTTCGGGGGAGCTGTTTTTT
TRBD1 TRBJ2-7 TRBV2 14 NA CASSELQGIYEQYF TGTGCCAGCAGTGAGCTACAGGGGATATACGAGCAGTACTTC
TRBD2 TRBJ2-1 TRBV6-1 19 few CASSPVWGTSGSRGNEQFF TGTGCCAGCAGTCCGGTTTGGGGGACTAGCGGGAGTCGTGGGAATGAGCAGTTCTTC
NA TRBJ2-5 TRBV20-1 17 few CSAGGTTTGSLQETQYF TGCAGTGCTGGGGGGACAACTACAGGGTCCCTCCAAGAGACCCAGTACTTC
TRBD2 TRBJ2-3 TRBV9 17 NA CASSAAGTRPSTDTQYF TGTGCCAGCAGCGCCGCCGGGACTAGGCCCTCCACAGATACGCAGTATTTT